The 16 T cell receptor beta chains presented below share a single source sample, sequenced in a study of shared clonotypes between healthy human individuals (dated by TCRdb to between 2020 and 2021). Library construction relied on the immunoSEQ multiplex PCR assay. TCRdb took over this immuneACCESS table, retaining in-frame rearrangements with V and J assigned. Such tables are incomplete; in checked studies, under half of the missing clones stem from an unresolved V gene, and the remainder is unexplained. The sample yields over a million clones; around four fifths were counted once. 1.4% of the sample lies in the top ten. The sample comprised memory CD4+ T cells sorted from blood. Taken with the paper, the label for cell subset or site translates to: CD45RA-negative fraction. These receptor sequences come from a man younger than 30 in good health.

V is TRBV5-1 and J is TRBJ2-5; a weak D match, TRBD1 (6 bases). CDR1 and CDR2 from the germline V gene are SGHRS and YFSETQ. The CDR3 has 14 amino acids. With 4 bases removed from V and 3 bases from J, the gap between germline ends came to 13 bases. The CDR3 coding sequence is TGCGCCAGCAGCCGGGACAAACCAAAAGAGACCCAGTACTTC. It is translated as CASSRDKPKETQYF. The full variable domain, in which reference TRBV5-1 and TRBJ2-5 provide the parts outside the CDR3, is KAGVTQTPRYLIKTRGQQVTLSCSPISGHRSVSWYQQTPGQGLQFLFEYFSETQRNKGNFPGRFSGRQFSNSRSEMNVSTLELGDSALYLCASSRDKPKETQYFGPGTRLLVL.

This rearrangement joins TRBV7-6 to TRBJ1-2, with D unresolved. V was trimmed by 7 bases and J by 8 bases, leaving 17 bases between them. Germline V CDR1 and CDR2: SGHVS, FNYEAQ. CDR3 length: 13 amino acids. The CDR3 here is CASKGLNLLGYTF. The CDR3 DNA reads TGTGCCAGCAAGGGCTTGAACCTCTTGGGCTACACCTTC.

CDR3 sequence reads: CASTDSAGSVQYF. CDR3 nucleotide sequence: TGTGCCAGCACCGACAGCGCCGGTAGTGTTCAGTACTTC. The rearrangement uses TRBV6-5 and TRBJ2-4, with D perhaps matching TRBD1 (5 bases). This CDR3 spans 13 amino acids. CDR1 is MNHEY, CDR2 SVGAGI, per germline. The V end lost 7 bases, the J end lost 11 bases, and 18 bases lay between the germline ends.

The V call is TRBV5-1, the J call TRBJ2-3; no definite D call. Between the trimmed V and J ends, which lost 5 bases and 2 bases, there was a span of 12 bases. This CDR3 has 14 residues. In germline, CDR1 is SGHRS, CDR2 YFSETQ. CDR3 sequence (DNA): TGCGCCAGCAGATCCCTTGGAAACACAGATACGCAGTATTTT. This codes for CASRSLGNTDTQYF.

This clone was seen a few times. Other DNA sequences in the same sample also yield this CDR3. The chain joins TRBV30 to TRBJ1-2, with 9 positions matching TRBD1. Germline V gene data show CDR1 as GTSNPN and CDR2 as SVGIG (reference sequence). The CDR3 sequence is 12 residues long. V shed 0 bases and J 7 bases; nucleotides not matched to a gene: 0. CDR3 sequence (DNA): TGTGCCTGGAGTGTACAGGGGGCTGGCTACACCTTC. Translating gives CAWSVQGAGYTF. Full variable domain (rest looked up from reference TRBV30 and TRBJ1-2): SQTIHQWPATLVQPVGSPLSLECTVEGTSNPNLYWYRQAAGRGLQLLFYSVGIGQISSEVPQNLSASRPQDRQFILSSKKLLLSDSGFYLCAWSVQGAGYTFGSGTRLTVV.

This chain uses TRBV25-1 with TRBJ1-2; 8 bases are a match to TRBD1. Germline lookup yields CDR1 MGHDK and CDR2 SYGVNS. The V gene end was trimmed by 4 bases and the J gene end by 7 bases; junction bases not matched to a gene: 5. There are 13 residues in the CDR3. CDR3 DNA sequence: TGTGCCAGCAGTGTTCAGGGGGCCAGTGGCTACACCTTC. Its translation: CASSVQGASGYTF.

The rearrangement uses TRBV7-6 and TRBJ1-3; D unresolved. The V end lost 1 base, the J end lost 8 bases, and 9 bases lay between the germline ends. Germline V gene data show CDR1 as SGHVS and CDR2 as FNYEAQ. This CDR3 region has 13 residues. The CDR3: CASSLDPSDTIYF. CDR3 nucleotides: TGTGCCAGCAGCTTAGACCCGTCGGACACCATATATTTT.

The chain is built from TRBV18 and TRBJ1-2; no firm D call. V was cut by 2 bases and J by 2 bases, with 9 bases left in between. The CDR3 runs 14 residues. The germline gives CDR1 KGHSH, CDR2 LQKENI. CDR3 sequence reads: CASSPYLVNYGYTF. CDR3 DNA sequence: TGTGCCAGCTCACCATATTTAGTAAACTATGGCTACACCTTC.

The CDR3 sequence is CAWSVGTSVRGTQYF. For the CDR3, the DNA is TGTGCCTGGAGTGTAGGGACTAGCGTCCGAGGGACCCAGTACTTC. This chain uses TRBV30 with TRBJ2-5, with 10 positions matching TRBD2. The CDR3 covers 15 residues. In germline, CDR1 is GTSNPN, CDR2 SVGIG (reference sequence). After removal of 0 bases from V and 7 bases from J, the junction contained 8 bases not matched to a gene. The full variable domain, completed using reference TRBV30 and TRBJ2-5, is SQTIHQWPATLVQPVGSPLSLECTVEGTSNPNLYWYRQAAGRGLQLLFYSVGIGQISSEVPQNLSASRPQDRQFILSSKKLLLSDSGFYLCAWSVGTSVRGTQYFGPGTRLLVL.

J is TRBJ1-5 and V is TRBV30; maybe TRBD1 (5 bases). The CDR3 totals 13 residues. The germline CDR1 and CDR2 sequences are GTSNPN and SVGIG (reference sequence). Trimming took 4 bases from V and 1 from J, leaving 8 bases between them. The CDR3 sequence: CAWTEGSNQPQHF. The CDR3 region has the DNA TGTGCCTGGACGGAGGGGAGCAATCAGCCCCAGCATTTT.

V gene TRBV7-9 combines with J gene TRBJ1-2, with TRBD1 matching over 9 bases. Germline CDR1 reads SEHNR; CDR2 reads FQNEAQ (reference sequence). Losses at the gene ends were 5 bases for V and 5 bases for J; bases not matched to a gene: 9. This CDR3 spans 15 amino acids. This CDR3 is CASSRRQGEKYGYTF. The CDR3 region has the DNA TGTGCCAGCAGCCGTAGACAGGGGGAGAAGTATGGCTACACCTTC.

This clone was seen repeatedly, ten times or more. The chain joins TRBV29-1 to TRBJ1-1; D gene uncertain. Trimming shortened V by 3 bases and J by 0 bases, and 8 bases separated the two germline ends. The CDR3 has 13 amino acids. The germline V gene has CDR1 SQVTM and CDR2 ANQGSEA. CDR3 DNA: TGCAGCGTTGAGACCAGATTGAACACTGAAGCTTTCTTT. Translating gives CSVETRLNTEAFF.

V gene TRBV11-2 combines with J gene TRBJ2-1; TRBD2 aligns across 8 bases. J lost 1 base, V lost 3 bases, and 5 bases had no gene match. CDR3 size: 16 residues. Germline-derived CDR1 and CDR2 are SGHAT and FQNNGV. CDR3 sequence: CASSLSLADSYNEQFF. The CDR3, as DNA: TGTGCCAGCAGCTTGTCACTAGCGGATTCCTACAATGAGCAGTTCTTC.

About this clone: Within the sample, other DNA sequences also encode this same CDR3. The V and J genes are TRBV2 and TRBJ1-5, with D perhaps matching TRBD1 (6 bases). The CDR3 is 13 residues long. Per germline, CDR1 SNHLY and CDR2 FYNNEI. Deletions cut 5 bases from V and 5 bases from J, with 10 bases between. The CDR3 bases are TGTGCCAGCAGTTACAACAGGGATCAGCCCCAGCATTTT. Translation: CASSYNRDQPQHF.

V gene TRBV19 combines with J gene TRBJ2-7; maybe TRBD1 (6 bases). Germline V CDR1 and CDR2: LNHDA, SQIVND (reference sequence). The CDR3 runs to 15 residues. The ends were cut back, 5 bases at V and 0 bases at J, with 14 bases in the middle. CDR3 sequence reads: CASSATGTHSYEQYF. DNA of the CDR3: TGTGCCAGTAGTGCCACCGGGACACACTCCTACGAGCAGTACTTC. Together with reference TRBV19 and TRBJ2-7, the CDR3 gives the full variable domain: DGGITQSPKYLFRKEGQNVTLSCEQNLNHDAMYWYRQDPGQGLRLIYYSQIVNDFQKGDIAEGYSVSREKKESFPLTVTSAQKNPTAFYLCASSATGTHSYEQYFGPGTRLTVT.

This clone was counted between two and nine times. Here the CDR3 DNA reads TGTGCCAGTAGTATCCTACTGGGACAGGGTACAACTAACTATGGCTACACCTTC. The encoded protein is CASSILLGQGTTNYGYTF. V gene TRBV19 combines with J gene TRBJ1-2, with TRBD1 identical over 9 bases. Germline CDR1 LNHDA, CDR2 SQIVND (reference sequence). This CDR3 spans 18 amino acids. Losses at the gene ends were 3 bases for V and 0 bases for J; bases not matched to a gene: 11.